These 24 T cell receptor beta chains came from one sample sequenced in a study of Graves' ophthalmopathy and Graves' hyperthyroidism. From RNA, the CDR3 regions of TCR beta chains were amplified and sequenced. RT-PCR was first run with HTBI primers, then multiplex PCR in a second round. TCRdb called the multiplex PCR reads again in MiXCR, with one record for every CDR3 protein. The repertoire has 200,000 to 250,000 distinct CDR3 sequences, approximately 21% of them found once; the top ten carry approximately 40%. Sequencing input: peripheral blood. The receptors come from a woman aged 45 to 65 with Graves' ophthalmopathy.

This clonotype has ten or more counts. The V gene is TRBV6-1, the J gene TRBJ2-5; 8 nucleotides match TRBD1. Germline CDR1 MNHNS, CDR2 SASEGT. J lost 5 bases, V lost 6 bases, and 5 bases had no gene match. The CDR3 extends over 13 amino acids. CDR3 in amino acids: CASRAGGGETQYF. CDR3 nucleotides: TGTGCCAGCAGGGCAGGGGGCGGGGAGACCCAGTACTTC.

In its sample, this clonotype was seen many times. J is TRBJ2-7 and V is TRBV7-2, with 10 bases matching TRBD1. Trimming at V came to 5 bases and at J to 0 bases, leaving 4 bases not matched to a gene. This CDR3 has 15 amino acids. The V gene's germline CDR1 is SGHTA and CDR2 FQGNSA. The CDR3 loop reads CASSGRTGGSYEQYF. The CDR3 DNA reads as TGTGCCAGCAGCGGAAGGACAGGGGGCTCCTACGAGCAGTACTTC.

At least ten counts were recorded for this clonotype. This sequence joins TRBV6-1 and TRBJ2-7, with D tentatively TRBD1 (5 bases). This CDR3 spans 14 amino acids. Between the trimmed V and J ends, which lost 6 bases and 2 bases, there was a span of 14 bases. Germline V gene lookup returns CDR1 MNHNS and CDR2 SASEGT. The CDR3 loop is CASRSQGLAYEQYF. CDR3 nucleotide sequence: TGTGCCAGCAGATCGCAGGGTTTGGCCTACGAGCAGTACTTC.

This clonotype was detected many times. The V gene is TRBV6-4, the J gene TRBJ2-5; the D is unclear. Trimming took off 6 bases at V and 4 bases at J, with 12 bases between the two ends. Germline values: CDR1 MRHNA, CDR2 SNTAGT. The CDR3 covers 13 residues. The CDR3 sequence: CASSRTVLETQYF. CDR3 DNA: TGTGCCAGCAGCCGGACGGTTCTAGAGACCCAGTACTTC.

This clonotype was recorded many times. The V call is TRBV20-1, the J call TRBJ1-2, with 11 bases fitting TRBD1. CDR3 length: 13 amino acids. Trimming took 6 bases from V and 6 from J; bases not matched to a gene: 6. The germline gives CDR1 DFQATT, CDR2 SNEGSKA (reference sequence). The chain's CDR3 is CSAEDRGRDGYTF. CDR3 in DNA: TGCAGTGCCGAGGACAGGGGGCGCGATGGCTACACCTTC.

This clonotype was recorded many times. J is TRBJ1-1 and V is TRBV7-3; a weak D match, TRBD1 (5 bases). This CDR3 is 14 amino acids long. Trimming left V 3 bases short and J 6 bases short, with 14 bases between. Germline V lookup: CDR1 SGHTA, CDR2 FQGTGA. In DNA form, the CDR3 reads TGTGCCAGCAGCTTTGGAGGGGCGCAGGCTGAAGCTTTCTTT. Translating gives CASSFGGAQAEAFF. Complete variable domain (other parts from reference TRBV7-3 and TRBJ1-1): GAGVSQTPSNKVTEKGKYVELRCDPISGHTALYWYRQSLGQGPEFLIYFQGTGAADDSGLPNDRFFAVRPEGSVSTLKIQRTERGDSAVYLCASSFGGAQAEAFFGQGTRLTVV.

This clonotype occurred many times. The rearrangement links TRBV29-1 to TRBJ2-7; either TRBD1 or TRBD2 may supply D (6 bases each). The CDR3 extends over 14 amino acids. Germline CDR1 reads SQVTM; CDR2 reads ANQGSEA. V was shortened by 2 bases and J by 1 base, with 12 bases between the two germline ends. DNA for the CDR3: TGCAGCGTTGAACTAGGAGGGGGTTCCTACGAGCAGTACTTC. It is translated as CSVELGGGSYEQYF.

This clonotype appeared many times. The chain joins TRBV20-1 to TRBJ2-7, with a possible D match to TRBD1 (5 bases). Germline V lookup: CDR1 DFQATT, CDR2 SNEGSKA (reference sequence). The germline V and J ends were trimmed by 3 bases and 0 bases, with 12 bases remaining between them. The CDR3 loop spans 14 amino acids. In DNA, the CDR3 is TGCAGTGCTAGGGCTGAGGACACCTCCTACGAGCAGTACTTC. It yields the protein CSARAEDTSYEQYF.

The V gene is TRBV5-5, the J gene TRBJ1-2; no clear D gene. Trimming took 0 bases from V and 4 from J, leaving 10 bases between them. The CDR3 spans 14 residues. Germline V lookup: CDR1 SGHKS, CDR2 YYEKEE (reference sequence). CDR3 DNA sequence: TGTGCCAGCAGCTTGGCCTCGGTGGGCTATGGCTACACCTTC. Amino acid sequence: CASSLASVGYGYTF.

The chain carries TRBV27 and TRBJ2-7, with D perhaps TRBD1 (5 bases). Germline values: CDR1 MNHEY, CDR2 SMNVEV (reference sequence). Trimming took off 3 bases at V and 1 base at J, with 13 bases between the two ends. CDR3 size: 15 residues. DNA of the CDR3: TGTGCCAGCAGTTTGTCTCAGGGTCCTTCCTACGAGCAGTACTTC. Translating it yields CASSLSQGPSYEQYF.

The chain combines TRBV7-3 with TRBJ1-1; D gene uncertain. The V gene lost 1 base and the J gene lost 0 bases, with 6 bases spanning the gap. Germline assignment: CDR1 SGHTA and CDR2 FQGTGA. The CDR3 extends over 14 amino acids. The CDR3 DNA follows: TGTGCCAGCAGCTTAATAGGCGTGAACACTGAAGCTTTCTTT. Its protein is CASSLIGVNTEAFF. The full variable domain, completed using reference TRBV7-3 and TRBJ1-1, is GAGVSQTPSNKVTEKGKYVELRCDPISGHTALYWYRQSLGQGPEFLIYFQGTGAADDSGLPNDRFFAVRPEGSVSTLKIQRTERGDSAVYLCASSLIGVNTEAFFGQGTRLTVV.

This clonotype has a count of ten or more. J is TRBJ2-2 and V is TRBV12-3 or TRBV12-4, with unresolved D. V was cut by 3 bases and J by 6 bases, with 11 bases left in between. The CDR3 covers 14 residues. The CDR3 DNA sequence: TGTGCCAGCAGTTTGGGTACTGGGTCCGGGGAGCTGTTTTTT. This translates into CASSLGTGSGELFF.

This clonotype was seen many times. In nucleotides, the CDR3 is TGTGCCAGCTCATCTGGGGGAGGAGGCTACACCTTC. Translation: CASSSGGGGYTF. The chain links TRBV18 to TRBJ1-2, with TRBD1 as a possible D gene (5 bases). Trimming left V 5 bases short and J 8 bases short, with 12 bases between. Looked up from germline, CDR1 is KGHSH and CDR2 is LQKENI. There are 12 residues in the CDR3.

This clonotype was seen repeatedly, ten times or more. The rearrangement links TRBV27 to TRBJ2-7; 8 bases align to TRBD1. Germline V gene data show CDR1 as MNHEY and CDR2 as SMNVEV (reference sequence). The CDR3 sequence is 13 residues long. Trimming cost V 6 bases and J 6 bases; bases outside gene matches: 7. The CDR3: CASRFRTGSEQYF. CDR3 in DNA: TGTGCCAGCAGATTCAGGACAGGGAGCGAGCAGTACTTC.

This clonotype was seen many times. The chain links TRBV28 to TRBJ2-6; 8 bases align to TRBD1. In germline, CDR1 is MDHEN, CDR2 SYDVKM. CDR3 length equals 16 residues. The ends lost 8 bases at V and 0 bases at J; junction bases unmatched: 6. The CDR3 region has the DNA TGTGCCAGCCAGGACAGGGTGAGCTCTGGGGCCAACGTCCTGACTTTC. This codes for CASQDRVSSGANVLTF.

This clonotype was detected only a few times. The CDR3 DNA follows: TGTGCCAGCACATACAGGGACACTGAAGCTTTCTTT. It yields the protein CASTYRDTEAFF. V gene TRBV3-1 combines with J gene TRBJ1-1, with D possibly matching TRBD1 (6 bases). The V and J ends lost 7 bases and 3 bases respectively, with 9 bases between them. From germline, CDR1 is LGHDT and CDR2 YNNKEL (reference sequence). The CDR3 spans 12 residues.

This clonotype was recorded at least ten times. The chain has TRBV7-2 and TRBJ2-2; 7 bases agree with TRBD1. The V gene's germline CDR1 is SGHTA and CDR2 FQGNSA. The trim removed 5 bases at V and 4 bases at J, leaving 7 bases unmatched. This CDR3 region has 15 residues. The CDR3 reads CASSRRDRGTGELFF. The CDR3 region has the DNA TGTGCCAGCAGCCGCCGGGACAGAGGCACCGGGGAGCTGTTTTTT.

This clonotype was counted many times. The rearrangement uses TRBV5-1 and TRBJ2-4, with D perhaps matching TRBD2 (6 bases). The CDR3 contains 14 residues. CDR1 is SGHRS, CDR2 YFSETQ, per germline. V was shortened by 4 bases and J by 8 bases, with 16 bases between the two germline ends. The CDR3 DNA reads TGCGCCAGCAGCCGTTCTTCGTGGGGGGACATTCAGTACTTC. It translates to CASSRSSWGDIQYF.

This clonotype was seen ten or more times. The V and J genes are TRBV12-3 or TRBV12-4 and TRBJ1-1; no firm D call. The V end lost 3 bases, the J end lost 2 bases, and 7 bases lay between the germline ends. This CDR3 comprises 13 residues. The CDR3 is CASSLAGNTEAFF. CDR3 in DNA: TGTGCCAGCAGTTTGGCAGGTAACACTGAAGCTTTCTTT.

This clonotype came up many times. J is TRBJ1-1 and V is TRBV28; D not certain. Trimming left V 2 bases short and J 2 bases short, with 9 bases between. This CDR3 comprises 14 residues. Germline loops: CDR1 MDHEN, CDR2 SYDVKM. This CDR3 reads CASSLGTFNTEAFF. CDR3 nucleotide sequence: TGTGCCAGCAGTTTAGGTACATTCAACACTGAAGCTTTCTTT.

This clonotype appeared a few times. This chain joins TRBV12-3 or TRBV12-4 and TRBJ2-2; either TRBD1 or TRBD2 may supply D (5 bases each). The germline V and J ends were trimmed by 5 bases and 2 bases, with 18 bases remaining between them. The CDR3 length is 17 residues. The DNA of the CDR3 is TGTGCCAGCAGTCCCGGGGCGGGCAGCGCAAACACCGGGGAGCTGTTTTTT. Amino acids: CASSPGAGSANTGELFF.

This clonotype was observed many times. The chain combines TRBV7-9 with TRBJ2-7; 13 bases agree with TRBD2. Trimming took 5 bases from V and 5 from J; bases not matched to a gene: 3. Germline CDR1 and CDR2: SEHNR and FQNEAQ (reference sequence). The CDR3 spans 14 residues. This CDR3 reads CASSPGLAGDEQYF. CDR3 DNA sequence: TGTGCCAGCAGCCCAGGACTAGCGGGAGACGAGCAGTACTTC.

This clonotype was seen ten or more times. The chain joins TRBV19 to TRBJ2-7; possible D gene TRBD1, 6 bases. The V end was cut by 0 bases, the J end by 2 bases, with 11 bases between. Per the germline V gene, CDR1 is LNHDA and CDR2 is SQIVND (reference sequence). This CDR3 has 15 amino acids. CDR3 loop: CASSIEVGATYEQYF. CDR3 in DNA: TGTGCCAGTAGTATAGAGGTGGGGGCCACCTACGAGCAGTACTTC. Based on the CDR3 plus reference TRBV19 and TRBJ2-7, the full variable domain is DGGITQSPKYLFRKEGQNVTLSCEQNLNHDAMYWYRQDPGQGLRLIYYSQIVNDFQKGDIAEGYSVSREKKESFPLTVTSAQKNPTAFYLCASSIEVGATYEQYFGPGTRLTVT.

This clonotype has more than one count but fewer than ten. The final CDR3 position lacks the conserved phenylalanine or tryptophan, pointing to a likely read error. Because the CDR3's place on the DNA is in doubt, the DNA is left out and the CDR3 is given as listed by TCRdb. This chain joins TRBV6-2 or TRBV6-3 and TRBJ1-1. Germline V gene data show CDR1 as MNHEY and CDR2 as SVGEGT. Ends included, the CDR3 has 10 residues. CDR3 sequence reads: CASSYSASHL.